The next 5 T cell receptor beta chains were all read from a single sample in a study of shared clonotypes between healthy human individuals. Naive CD8 populations comprised CD45RO-negative cells positively selected for CCR7, excluding terminally differentiated effector memory CD45RA+ cells. Libraries were prepared by immunoSEQ multiplex PCR; TCRdb keeps only in-frame clonotypes and omits some of them. Of some 580,000 clones listed, 95% to 98% are singletons. The sample comprised naive CD8+ T cells sorted from blood. The receptors come from a man between 25 and 39 years old in good health.

The rearrangement uses TRBV6-4 and TRBJ2-3, with 7 bases fitting TRBD2. The CDR3 loop spans 14 amino acids. Trimming at V came to 10 bases and at J to 6 bases, leaving 13 bases not matched to a gene. CDR1 is MRHNA, CDR2 SNTAGT, per germline. CDR3 loop: CATSEGGSLDTQYF. In DNA form, the CDR3 reads TGTGCCACCTCTGAGGGCGGGAGTTTGGATACGCAGTATTTT.

The genes are TRBV7-6 and TRBJ2-1; 9 bases line up with TRBD2. CDR1 is SGHVS and CDR2 is FNYEAQ in the germline V gene. V was clipped by 2 bases and J by 6 bases; unmatched bases: 5. This CDR3 has 15 amino acids. The CDR3 here is CASSLWSGRFNEQFF. In DNA form, the CDR3 reads TGTGCCAGCAGCTTATGGAGCGGGAGGTTCAATGAGCAGTTCTTC.

This clone was seen a single time. The sample carries other DNA sequences with the same CDR3. The genes are TRBV11-2 and TRBJ2-7; perhaps D is TRBD1 or TRBD2 (6 bases each). The CDR3 is 14 amino acids. Trimming took 1 base from V and 2 from J, leaving 9 bases between them. Germline CDR1 is SGHAT and CDR2 is FQNNGV. The CDR3 bases are TGTGCCAGCAGCTTAGGGGGGGCGGCCTACGAGCAGTACTTC. Translated, it gives CASSLGGAAYEQYF.

V and J are TRBV5-1 and TRBJ2-2; 10 nucleotides agree with TRBD2. CDR1 is SGHRS and CDR2 is YFSETQ in the germline V gene. The CDR3 consists of 16 residues. Unmatched junction bases numbered 8, after V lost 7 bases and J lost 2 bases. The CDR3 spells CASQLAGVFNTGELFF. CDR3 in DNA: TGCGCCAGCCAGCTAGCGGGAGTTTTTAACACCGGGGAGCTGTTTTTT.

The DNA for the CDR3 is TGTGCCAGCAGCTTAGATGGGACTAGCGGAGCAGATACGCAGTATTTT. This sequence encodes CASSLDGTSGADTQYF. The chain combines TRBV7-8 with TRBJ2-3; 11 nucleotides match TRBD2. This CDR3 region has 16 residues. V was pared by 1 base and J by 4 bases, with 4 bases of the junction left unmatched. The germline V gene encodes CDR1 SGHVS and CDR2 FQNEAQ.